Listed here are 6 T cell receptor beta chains from one sample, sequenced in a study of blood T cell repertoires in COVID-19. Only in-frame clones appear in the TCRdb table, and some are missing; sequencing was by immunoSEQ multiplex PCR. Found here are approximately 50,000 clones, roughly 90% of them singletons; the top ten hold approximately 2.8%. Sequenced: peripheral blood. The origin of the receptors is a human donor in a cohort sampled during active COVID-19.

This clone was seen only once. The CDR3 DNA sequence: TGTGCCAGCAGCTTAGCGTATAAGCGGGGCACGAAAGATACGCAGTATTTT. This codes for CASSLAYKRGTKDTQYF. This chain uses TRBV7-8 with TRBJ2-3; 7 positions match TRBD2. Germline CDR1 reads SGHVS; CDR2 reads FQNEAQ. This CDR3 contains 17 residues. Trimming cost V 0 bases and J 5 bases; bases outside gene matches: 11.

The CDR3 DNA reads TGTGCCAGCAGCCTGGGACGGAGGAGCTACGAGCAGTACGTC. It codes for CASSLGRRSYEQYV. The chain carries TRBV5-6 and TRBJ2-7; either TRBD1 or TRBD2 may supply D (5 bases each). The V and J ends lost 4 bases and 3 bases respectively, with 14 bases between them. CDR3 length equals 14 residues. CDR1 and CDR2 from the germline V gene are SGHDT and YYEEEE.

V gene TRBV4-3 combines with J gene TRBJ2-3; TRBD2 is a possible D gene (6 bases). The CDR3 totals 18 residues. Germline V gene data show CDR1 as LGHNA and CDR2 as YSLEER. Trimming took off 3 bases at V and 2 bases at J, with 21 bases between the two ends. CDR3 bases: TGCGCCAGCAGCCACCTTCCTCCCCCAGCGGGTTACACAGATACGCAGTATTTT. This encodes CASSHLPPPAGYTDTQYF.

This chain links TRBV20-1 with TRBJ2-3; D is undetermined. The CDR3 sequence is 13 residues long. Trimming stripped 3 bases from V and 7 bases from J, with 14 bases between. Germline CDR1 is DFQATT and CDR2 is SNEGSKA (reference sequence). CDR3 residues: CSASGRSTNTQYF. The CDR3 nucleotides are TGCAGTGCTAGTGGTCGGAGCACCAATACGCAGTATTTT.

This clone was observed a few times. The chain joins TRBV4-3 to TRBJ1-5; D is unresolved. Germline lookup yields CDR1 LGHNA and CDR2 YSLEER. Trimming stripped 5 bases from V and 7 bases from J, with 12 bases between. The CDR3 sequence is 13 residues long. The CDR3 DNA reads as TGCGCCAGCAGCAAAGGGCTTTGGCAGCCCCAGCATTTT. This encodes CASSKGLWQPQHF.

This clone was detected only once. The chain uses TRBV5-1 and TRBJ2-3, with D perhaps matching TRBD1 (6 bases). Looked up from germline, CDR1 is SGHRS and CDR2 is YFSETQ. There are 12 residues in the CDR3. V lost 2 bases and J lost 6, with 7 bases in between. The CDR3 is CASSFQGDTQYF. The DNA for the CDR3 is TGCGCCAGCAGCTTCCAGGGGGATACGCAGTATTTT.